A single T cell receptor beta chain is shown here with its context. This sample was included in a study of blood T cells in healthy people across ages. Primers used in a second PCR of roughly 6 to 11 cycles were a sample-barcoded 5' primer and a J-beta primer mix. Each of the cDNA molecules was tagged by a template-switch adaptor with 12 random nucleotides. MiXCR, applied by TCRdb to the 5' RACE reads, yields one record per CDR3 protein. The sample has around 1,900,000 distinct CDR3 sequences, roughly two fifths seen once. Trimming removed 3 bases from V and 2 bases from J; junction bases left unmatched: 9. The length of the CDR3 is 16 residues. Germline V lookup: CDR1 MGHRA, CDR2 YSYEKL. The individuals who served as donors were healthy Caucasians living in Russia, aged roughly 6 to 90. Peripheral blood from each donor was collected in a volume of about 10 milliliters. The total RNA that was extracted per sample amounted to at least 5.5 micrograms.

The V and J genes are TRBV4-1 and TRBJ2-7; 8 bases are shared with TRBD1. The clonotype comes from a human donor in good health. The sequencing input was blood. The CDR3 here is CASSQARTGKTYEQYF. CDR3 nucleotides: TGCGCCAGCAGCCAGGCCCGGACAGGGAAAACCTACGAGCAGTACTTC.